The 24 T cell receptor beta chains reported below all come from one sample, sequenced in a study of cytomegalovirus exposure and HLA in healthy donors. The PCR had 60 Vbeta and 13 Jbeta primers. Profiling relied on immunoSEQ multiplex PCR, and the TCRdb table lists in-frame clones only, not all of them. Of around 190,000 clones in the sample, around 85% are singletons; the top ten hold approximately 2.4%. Sequencing used PBMCs. The receptors come from a woman between 50 and 59 years old in good health and CMV-seronegative.

The V gene is TRBV28, the J gene TRBJ1-4; D not resolved. The germline V and J ends were trimmed by 7 bases and 8 bases, with 17 bases remaining between them. Germline CDR1 MDHEN, CDR2 SYDVKM. This CDR3 is built from 14 residues. The CDR3 here is CASTALGVDEKLFF. CDR3 sequence (DNA): TGTGCCAGCACCGCTCTCGGGGTGGACGAAAAACTGTTTTTT.

The chain has TRBV28 and TRBJ1-2, with unresolved D. The V end lost 1 base, the J end lost 5 bases, and 14 bases lay between the germline ends. Germline-derived CDR1 and CDR2 are MDHEN and SYDVKM. The CDR3 covers 15 residues. The chain's CDR3 is CASSLSEGGPYGYTF. CDR3 coding DNA: TGTGCCAGCAGTTTATCCGAGGGTGGCCCTTATGGCTACACCTTC.

The chain recombines TRBV7-8 with TRBJ2-7; 8 nucleotides line up with TRBD2. In germline, CDR1 is SGHVS, CDR2 FQNEAQ. The CDR3 consists of 16 residues. Trimming at V came to 0 bases and at J to 6 bases, leaving 10 bases not matched to a gene. The CDR3 DNA follows: TGTGCCAGCAGCTTAGCGAGGGCGGGAGGCTCAGCCGAGCAGTACTTC. Translation: CASSLARAGGSAEQYF.

The chain joins TRBV5-1 to TRBJ1-2; D is perhaps TRBD1 (6 bases). The CDR3 contains 15 residues. Germline V gene data show CDR1 as SGHRS and CDR2 as YFSETQ. Trimming took off 3 bases at V and 2 bases at J, with 14 bases between the two ends. The CDR3 DNA follows: TGCGCCAGCAGCTGGGGGCAGGGAGCCAACTATGGCTACACCTTC. Translation: CASSWGQGANYGYTF.

The V and J genes are TRBV30 and TRBJ1-1; TRBD1 aligns across 9 bases. CDR1 and CDR2 (germline): GTSNPN, SVGIG (reference sequence). Trimming cost V 2 bases and J 2 bases; bases outside gene matches: 9. The CDR3 length is 16 residues. CDR3 DNA sequence: TGTGCCTGGAGTCGGTGGGACAGGGACGAAAACACTGAAGCTTTCTTT. Its protein product is CAWSRWDRDENTEAFF.

The J gene is TRBJ2-7, the V gene TRBV2; 11 bases match TRBD2. The CDR3 sequence is 18 residues long. V lost 7 bases and J lost 0; bases outside the gene matches: 14. The germline V gene encodes CDR1 SNHLY and CDR2 FYNNEI. The CDR3 nucleotides are TGTGCCAGCAAGAGGCTAGCGGGAGGCCCAACCAGCTCCTACGAGCAGTACTTC. Translating it yields CASKRLAGGPTSSYEQYF.

The chain has TRBV5-1 and TRBJ2-5; weak D call: TRBD2 (6 bases). There are 13 residues in the CDR3. CDR1 and CDR2 from the germline V gene are SGHRS and YFSETQ. The V and J ends lost 3 bases and 2 bases respectively, with 8 bases between them. The CDR3 spells CASSSTRQETQYF. The CDR3 region has the DNA TGCGCCAGCAGCTCGACTAGACAAGAGACCCAGTACTTC.

This clone appeared a few times. This chain uses TRBV5-1 with TRBJ2-7, with 10 bases matching TRBD1. This CDR3 region has 15 residues. J gave up 5 bases and V 1 base, and 6 bases lay outside the gene matches. Germline-derived CDR1 and CDR2 are SGHRS and YFSETQ. DNA of the CDR3: TGCGCCAGCAGCTTGATGGGACAGGGGTTAAACGAGCAGTACTTC. Translating gives CASSLMGQGLNEQYF.

This chain uses TRBV5-4 with TRBJ1-1; TRBD1 is a possible D gene (5 bases). CDR1 and CDR2 (germline): SGHNT, YYREEE (reference sequence). The CDR3 is 12 amino acids. Trimming shortened V by 4 bases and J by 11 bases, and 15 bases separated the two germline ends. The CDR3 bases are TGTGCCAGCAGCCTACGATCGGGGGAGGCTTTCTTT. As protein: CASSLRSGEAFF.

The gene calls are TRBV29-1 and TRBJ2-4; D might be TRBD2 (7 bases). Trimming took 1 base from V and 1 from J, leaving 17 bases between them. CDR3 size: 17 residues. CDR1 is SQVTM, CDR2 ANQGSEA, per germline. The CDR3 DNA sequence: TGCAGCGTTGAAGTATTGGGGGGGCGTAAGGCCAAAAACATTCAGTACTTC. It is translated as CSVEVLGGRKAKNIQYF.

The rearrangement uses TRBV7-2 and TRBJ2-1; D gene ambiguous. CDR3 length equals 13 residues. Trimming pared 1 base from V and 4 bases from J, leaving 5 bases between. Germline CDR1 reads SGHTA; CDR2 reads FQGNSA. The CDR3 DNA is TGTGCCAGCAGCTTAGTTCAGTACAATGAGCAGTTCTTC. It is translated as CASSLVQYNEQFF.

The gene calls are TRBV5-1 and TRBJ2-1; the D is unclear. Trimming removed 0 bases at V and 5 bases at J, with 12 bases between. This CDR3 comprises 15 residues. Germline V CDR1 and CDR2: SGHRS, YFSETQ. DNA of the CDR3: TGCGCCAGCAGCTTGGGAGCCCTGCAGGACAATGAGCAGTTCTTC. It yields the protein CASSLGALQDNEQFF.

This clone was observed a single time. The rearrangement joins TRBV10-3 to TRBJ2-1, with TRBD2 as a possible D gene (6 bases). Germline V gene lookup returns CDR1 ENHRY and CDR2 SYGVKD. V dropped 6 bases and J dropped 6 bases, with 12 bases sitting between them. The length of the CDR3 is 13 residues. This CDR3 is CAIRPTSFNEQFF. The CDR3, as DNA: TGTGCCATCAGGCCGACTAGTTTCAATGAGCAGTTCTTC.

Concerning this clone itself: One junction end disagrees with the germline gene, perhaps due to a read error. This chain links TRBV6-1 with TRBJ2-7; 7 positions match TRBD1. This CDR3 region has 10 residues. Germline values: CDR1 MNHNS, CDR2 SASEGT. In DNA form, the CDR3 reads TGTGCCGGCAGGGGGACAGACCTAGGGTTC. This encodes CAGRGTDLGF.

This clone was seen a few times. V gene TRBV9 combines with J gene TRBJ2-7, with D maybe TRBD2 (5 bases). Trimming pared 4 bases from V and 3 bases from J, leaving 14 bases between. The CDR3 sequence is 14 residues long. Germline V gene sequence: CDR1 SGDLS, CDR2 YYNGEE. The CDR3 loop is CASSPGPSGYEQYF. The CDR3 DNA follows: TGTGCCAGCAGCCCTGGACCGAGCGGCTACGAGCAGTACTTC.

The J gene is TRBJ1-3, the V gene TRBV2; D gene unclear. The V gene lost 5 bases and the J gene lost 3 bases, with 11 bases spanning the gap. The CDR3 has 14 residues. Looked up from germline, CDR1 is SNHLY and CDR2 is FYNNEI. The CDR3 nucleotides are TGTGCCAGCAGTATGAAGGCAGGTGGAAACACCATATATTTT. This encodes CASSMKAGGNTIYF.

The rearrangement uses TRBV5-1 and TRBJ2-1, with a tentative D call TRBD2 (5 bases). V lost 7 bases and J 6 bases, leaving 17 bases between the germline ends. The CDR3 runs 14 residues. Per the germline V gene, CDR1 is SGHRS and CDR2 is YFSETQ. The CDR3 is CASSSLNGVNEQFF. CDR3 in DNA: TGCGCCAGCTCCTCCCTTAACGGGGTCAATGAGCAGTTCTTC.

This chain links TRBV23-1 with TRBJ1-5, with D unresolved. TRBV23-1 is an ORF, and what it does is uncertain. This CDR3 spans 16 amino acids. V lost 0 bases, J lost 6 bases, and 15 bases lay in between. The CDR3 reads CASSQSGRIKTQPQHF. CDR3 in DNA: TGCGCCAGCAGTCAATCAGGCAGGATAAAAACTCAGCCCCAGCATTTT.

V gene TRBV7-9 combines with J gene TRBJ2-1; weak D call: TRBD2 (6 bases). CDR1 is SEHNR and CDR2 is FQNEAQ in the germline V gene (reference sequence). V dropped 1 base and J dropped 6 bases, with 10 bases sitting between them. The CDR3 totals 14 residues. CDR3 sequence: CASSLGERANEQFF. CDR3 nucleotide sequence: TGTGCCAGCAGCTTAGGTGAGCGGGCCAATGAGCAGTTCTTC.

The chain employs TRBV18 and TRBJ2-7; TRBD1 matches 9 bases. The CDR3 spans 14 residues. J lost 2 bases, V lost 3 bases, and 2 bases had no gene match. Per the germline V gene, CDR1 is KGHSH and CDR2 is LQKENI. CDR3 loop: CASSPGTGTYEQYF. In DNA, the CDR3 is TGTGCCAGCTCACCCGGGACAGGGACCTACGAGCAGTACTTC.

The chain combines TRBV18 with TRBJ2-5; no reliable D call. This CDR3 is 12 amino acids long. V lost 4 bases to trimming and J lost 5 bases, with 8 bases between them. Germline lookup yields CDR1 KGHSH and CDR2 LQKENI. CDR3 in amino acids: CASSLLEETQYF. In nucleotides, the CDR3 is TGTGCCAGCTCACTACTCGAGGAGACCCAGTACTTC.

The chain links TRBV4-2 to TRBJ2-1, with D unclear. V lost 1 base to trimming and J lost 8 bases, with 9 bases between them. In germline, CDR1 is LGHNA, CDR2 YNFKEQ. The CDR3 length is 13 residues. DNA for the CDR3: TGTGCCAGCAGCCAAGGATCTCGGGATGAGCAGTTCTTC. Translation: CASSQGSRDEQFF.

V is TRBV9 and J is TRBJ1-3; D perhaps matches TRBD1 (6 bases). The V and J ends lost 3 bases and 0 bases respectively, with 13 bases between them. CDR1 is SGDLS, CDR2 YYNGEE, per germline. CDR3 size: 16 residues. The CDR3 loop is CASSASQGSSGNTIYF. Here the CDR3 DNA reads TGTGCCAGCAGCGCGTCACAGGGCTCCTCTGGAAACACCATATATTTT.

The chain is built from TRBV28 and TRBJ1-6; TRBD1 might be the D (6 bases). The CDR3 sequence is 15 residues long. Germline V gene sequence: CDR1 MDHEN, CDR2 SYDVKM. Deletions cut 4 bases from V and 3 bases from J, with 10 bases between. Written as DNA, the CDR3 is TGTGCCAGCAGTTCGGACAGCTTCTATAATTCACCCCTCCACTTT. Amino acid sequence: CASSSDSFYNSPLHF.